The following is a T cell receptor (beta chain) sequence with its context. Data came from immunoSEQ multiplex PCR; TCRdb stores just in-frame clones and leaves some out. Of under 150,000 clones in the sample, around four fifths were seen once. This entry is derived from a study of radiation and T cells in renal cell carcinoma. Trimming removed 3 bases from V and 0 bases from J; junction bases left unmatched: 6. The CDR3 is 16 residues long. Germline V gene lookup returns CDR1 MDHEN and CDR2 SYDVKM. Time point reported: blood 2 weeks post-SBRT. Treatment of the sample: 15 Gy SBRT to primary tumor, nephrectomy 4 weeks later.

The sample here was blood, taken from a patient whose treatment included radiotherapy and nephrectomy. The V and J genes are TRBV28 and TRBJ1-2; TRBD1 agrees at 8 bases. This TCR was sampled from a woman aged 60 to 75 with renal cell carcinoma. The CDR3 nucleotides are TGTGCCAGCAGTTTCCGGACAGGGCAAGCTAACTATGGCTACACCTTC. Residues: CASSFRTGQANYGYTF.